This T cell receptor beta chain was sequenced during a study of CD8+CD57+ T cells in acquired aplastic anemia. Whole-study context: Sorted CD4+ and CD8+ cells gave a mean 3.2 ug DNA, range roughly 0.18 to 30 ug. Notes on the study in general: The CD8+ Simpson's diversity of patients and controls was not significantly different.

CDR3 length equals 14 residues. Per the germline V gene, CDR1 is SGHTA and CDR2 is FQGTGA. Investigators profiled TCR beta VDJ and CDR3 from genomic DNA template. TCRdb re-derived calls from the reads in MiXCR, one entry per CDR3 protein. The profile covers fewer than 300,000 distinct CDR3 sequences, with approximately 79% appearing a single time and about 41% taken by the ten largest. Notes on this clonotype: Its target is not known. A read error may produce the germline difference seen at one junction end.

The sequenced patients had an expansion of CD8+CD57+ cells seen by flow cytometry. Every patient had severe acquired aplastic anemia. The chain has TRBV7-3 and TRBJ2-5; 10 positions match TRBD2. Source material: sorted CD4+, CD8+, or CD8+CD57+ T cells (not recorded which) from PBMCs. The TCR sequence derives from a human donor with aplastic anemia. In DNA form, the CDR3 reads TGTGCCAGCAGCTTAGGCAGCGGGGGGGAGACTCAGTACTTC. As protein: CASSLGSGGETQYF. Variable domain in full (rest from reference TRBV7-3 and TRBJ2-5): GAGVSQTPSNKVTEKGKYVELRCDPISGHTALYWYRQSLGQGPEFLIYFQGTGAADDSGLPNDRFFAVRPEGSVSTLKIQRTERGDSAVYLCASSLGSGGETQYFGPGTRLLVL.